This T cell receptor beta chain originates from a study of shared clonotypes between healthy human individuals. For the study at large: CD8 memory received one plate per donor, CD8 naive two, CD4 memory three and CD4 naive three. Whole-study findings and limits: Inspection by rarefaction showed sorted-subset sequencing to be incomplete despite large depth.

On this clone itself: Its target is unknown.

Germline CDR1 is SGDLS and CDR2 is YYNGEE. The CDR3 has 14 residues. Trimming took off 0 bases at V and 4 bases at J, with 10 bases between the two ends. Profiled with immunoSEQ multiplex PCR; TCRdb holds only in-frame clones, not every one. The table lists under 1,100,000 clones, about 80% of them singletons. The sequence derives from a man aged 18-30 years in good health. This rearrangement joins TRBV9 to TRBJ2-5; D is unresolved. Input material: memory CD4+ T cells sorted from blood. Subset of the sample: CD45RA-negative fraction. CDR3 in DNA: TGTGCCAGCAGCGTAGGGGGTAGCCTAGAGACCCAGTACTTC. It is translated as CASSVGGSLETQYF.